These T cell receptor beta chains were read from a single sample in a study of monozygotic twins with inflammatory bowel disease. TCRdb re-called the 5' RACE reads and catalogs CDR3 proteins one per entry, DNA excluded. This sample's table reports more than 300,000 distinct CDR3 sequences. Sequencing used blood. The receptors were sampled from a human donor with ulcerative colitis or Crohn's disease, or a healthy co-twin of an affected twin (not recorded which). CDR3s include the opening cysteine and the closing phenylalanine or tryptophan.

j_call | v_call | cdr3_aa
TRBJ2-1 | TRBV2 | CASLLTLALNEQFF
TRBJ1-1 | TRBV5-8 | CASSFARLLEAFF
TRBJ2-5 | TRBV7-6 | CASSSPDRTSLVETQYF
TRBJ2-1 | TRBV10-3 | CATSALRTSGREGEQFF
TRBJ2-2 | TRBV25-1 | CASSEFETGNTGELFF
TRBJ2-7 | TRBV9 | CASSVAPSGAGEQYF
TRBJ2-7 | TRBV7-9 | CASSPPTGVEQYF
TRBJ2-1 | TRBV7-3 | CASSLSGALNSYNEQFF
TRBJ1-5 | TRBV5-5 | CASSPTGGHQPQHF
TRBJ2-3 | TRBV6-5 | CASSYNPLKADTQYF
TRBJ1-5 | TRBV3-1 | CASSQTTGNQPQHF
TRBJ2-7 | TRBV7-2 | CASSLGPNGAYEQYF
TRBJ1-2 | TRBV5-1 | CASTLGLQNYGYTF
TRBJ2-5 | TRBV6-1 | CASNLLGTPQETQYF
TRBJ1-6 | TRBV5-4 | CASSLGGEYNSPLHF
TRBJ1-3 | TRBV5-1 | CASSPEGAGNTIYF
TRBJ2-1 | TRBV6-2/TRBV6-3 | CASLGRLVGEGRNEQFF
TRBJ2-1 | TRBV11-3 | CASSLGFTGNEQFF
TRBJ2-3 | TRBV7-9 | CASSLRQSTDTQYF
TRBJ1-1 | TRBV5-5 | CASSSSGADREAFF
TRBJ2-3 | TRBV4-3 | CASSQETSGGYTQYF
TRBJ2-1 | TRBV5-5 | CASSSTGSYNEQFF
TRBJ2-1 | TRBV24-1 | CATSGAGYNEQFF
TRBJ1-5 | TRBV12-3/TRBV12-4 | CASSHGLYNQPQHF
TRBJ1-1 | TRBV20-1 | CSARMGTEAFF
TRBJ1-3 | TRBV7-9 | CASSLWDSGNTIYF
TRBJ1-4 | TRBV5-1 | CASSWQASTNEKLFF
TRBJ1-2 | TRBV28 | CASSPPPALVSLIYGYTF
TRBJ1-6 | TRBV25-1 | CASKVAGNNSPLHF
TRBJ2-7 | TRBV7-2 | CASSTRGGQNYEQYF